These 29 T cell receptor beta chains were sequenced from one sample in a study of T cell repertoires in cytomegalovirus infection (dated by TCRdb to the late 2010s). The run used an Illumina HiSeq 1500. Clones were called with MiXCR by TCRdb after fastp trimmed the public reads at Q25, and only in-frame beta chains were retained. Identical CDR3 proteins give one entry, which carries the most common genes and DNA. Here the sample has nearly 550,000 distinct CDR3 sequences; 16% occur a single time. The ten largest clonotypes hold under 30% of the sample. Sequencing was done on a sample of CD8+ T cells from PBMCs. These TCRs come from a human donor in good health (CMV status not recorded). Some clones in this sample may be carry-over from other donors' samples.

Many counts were recorded for this clonotype. V gene TRBV11-2 combines with J gene TRBJ2-5; 9 bases map to TRBD2. The trim removed 4 bases at V and 4 bases at J, leaving 10 bases unmatched. This CDR3 spans 16 amino acids. Germline V lookup: CDR1 SGHAT, CDR2 FQNNGV. Here the CDR3 DNA reads TGTGCCAGCAGCTCCCGGGGCCTAGCGGGGAGAGAGACCCAGTACTTC. Translated: CASSSRGLAGRETQYF.

This clonotype has only a few counts. V and J are TRBV5-6 and TRBJ2-7, with D uncertain. Germline lookup yields CDR1 SGHDT and CDR2 YYEEEE. The germline V and J ends were trimmed by 1 base and 3 bases, with 11 bases remaining between them. The length of the CDR3 is 14 residues. CDR3 in DNA: TGTGCCAGCAGCTTGTGGCGGTTTTACTACGAGCAGTACTTC. Its protein is CASSLWRFYYEQYF. Complete variable domain (other parts from reference TRBV5-6 and TRBJ2-7): DAGVTQSPTHLIKTRGQQVTLRCSPKSGHDTVSWYQQALGQGPQFIFQYYEEEERQRGNFPDRFSGHQFPNYSSELNVNALLLGDSALYLCASSLWRFYYEQYFGPGTRLTVT.

This clonotype was seen a handful of times. The chain uses TRBV25-1 and TRBJ1-3; D uncertain. Trimming took 3 bases from V and 4 from J, leaving 13 bases between them. This CDR3 spans 15 amino acids. CDR1 MGHDK and CDR2 SYGVNS come from the germline V gene. CDR3 DNA sequence: TGTGCCAGCAGTGAGGTGGAGGGAATGGGAAACACCATATATTTT. Translation: CASSEVEGMGNTIYF.

The V and J genes are TRBV7-6 and TRBJ1-4; D may be TRBD1 (6 bases). The germline V and J ends were trimmed by 6 bases and 8 bases, with 10 bases remaining between them. Germline CDR1 reads SGHVS; CDR2 reads FNYEAQ. The CDR3 contains 12 residues. As DNA, the CDR3 is TGTGCCAGCAGGTCGGACAGAGAAAAACTGTTTTTT. The encoded protein is CASRSDREKLFF. Drawing the rest from reference TRBV7-6 and TRBJ1-4, the complete variable domain is GAGVSQSPRYKVTKRGQDVALRCDPISGHVSLYWYRQALGQGPEFLTYFNYEAQQDKSGLPNDRFSAERPEGSISTLTIQRTEQRDSAMYRCASRSDREKLFFGSGTQLSVL.

The gene calls are TRBV7-6 and TRBJ2-1; 8 bases are shared with TRBD1. Germline V gene sequence: CDR1 SGHVS, CDR2 FNYEAQ. Losses at the gene ends were 3 bases for V and 13 bases for J; bases not matched to a gene: 14. CDR3 length: 15 amino acids. CDR3 residues: CASSFRDRSHNVQFF. The DNA for the CDR3 is TGTGCCAGCAGCTTTAGGGACAGGTCCCACAATGTTCAGTTCTTC.

The chain combines TRBV7-3 with TRBJ2-5; 7 bases line up with TRBD2. V trimming: 2 bases; J trimming: 5 bases; junction bases outside the gene matches: 8. The CDR3 extends over 15 amino acids. The germline CDR1 and CDR2 sequences are SGHTA and FQGTGA. The CDR3 bases are TGTGCCAGCAGCTTACTGGCGGTGGGGGGGGAGACCCAGTACTTC. It encodes CASSLLAVGGETQYF.

This clonotype was seen ten or more times. The chain links TRBV11-2 to TRBJ1-1; no firm D call. Per germline, CDR1 SGHAT and CDR2 FQNNGV. The CDR3 totals 13 residues. V lost 1 base, J lost 5 bases, and 8 bases lay in between. The CDR3 nucleotides read TGTGCCAGCAGCTTAGGCGGCGTAACTGAAGCTTTCTTT. Its protein is CASSLGGVTEAFF.

This clonotype was picked up many times. Here the CDR3 reads CASSPGQFGYTF. In nucleotides, the CDR3 is TGTGCCAGCAGCCCCGGACAGTTTGGCTACACCTTC. The V call is TRBV11-2, the J call TRBJ1-2; tentative D call: TRBD1 (6 bases). CDR3 length: 12 amino acids. Between the trimmed V and J ends, which lost 5 bases and 7 bases, there was a span of 11 bases. Germline V CDR1 and CDR2: SGHAT, FQNNGV.

The V call is TRBV5-1, the J call TRBJ2-3; TRBD1 agrees at 7 bases. The V segment lost 4 bases and the J segment 1 base; nucleotides outside the gene matches: 6. Germline CDR1 and CDR2: SGHRS and YFSETQ. The CDR3 sequence is 15 residues long. The CDR3 loop reads CASSPTGVGTDTQYF. As DNA, the CDR3 is TGCGCCAGCAGCCCAACAGGGGTGGGCACAGATACGCAGTATTTT.

In this sample, this clonotype turned up many times. The V gene is TRBV29-1, the J gene TRBJ2-2, with a tentative D call TRBD2 (6 bases). The germline gives CDR1 SQVTM, CDR2 ANQGSEA. V lost 4 bases to trimming and J lost 5 bases, with 11 bases between them. The CDR3 is 13 amino acids. CDR3 in amino acids: CSVVGRGTGELFF. CDR3 sequence (DNA): TGCAGCGTTGTCGGGAGAGGGACCGGGGAGCTGTTTTTT.

This clonotype has ten or more counts. Germline and junction disagree at one end, which may indicate a read error. The J gene is TRBJ1-2, the V gene TRBV7-9; D unresolved. CDR3 length: 13 residues. Germline V CDR1 and CDR2: SEHNR, FQNEAQ (reference sequence). The CDR3: CASSSSTETSPNF. The CDR3 DNA reads TGTGCCAGCAGCTCCTCGACGGAGACTTCCCCGAACTTC.

This clonotype was counted many times. The chain couples TRBV7-9 to TRBJ2-1; possibly TRBD2 for D (5 bases). CDR3 length: 15 residues. Germline V lookup: CDR1 SEHNR, CDR2 FQNEAQ (reference sequence). The germline V and J ends were trimmed by 4 bases and 8 bases, with 18 bases remaining between them. The chain's CDR3 is CASSSARRANDEQFF. DNA of the CDR3: TGTGCCAGCAGCTCGGCCCGGCGGGCCAATGATGAGCAGTTCTTC.

This clonotype has a handful of counts. V is TRBV6-6 and J is TRBJ1-1; maybe TRBD1 (5 bases). V lost 2 bases, J lost 6 bases, and 10 bases lay in between. The germline gives CDR1 MNHNY, CDR2 SVGAGI (reference sequence). The CDR3 extends over 13 amino acids. For the CDR3, the DNA is TGTGCCAGCAGTTACGGGGGTAGCGCTGAAGCTTTCTTT. Translated, it gives CASSYGGSAEAFF.

This clonotype occurred many times. V usage is TRBV14 and J usage is TRBJ2-1; D perhaps matches TRBD1 (6 bases). The V gene lost 3 bases and the J gene lost 8 bases, with 11 bases spanning the gap. Germline values: CDR1 SGHDN, CDR2 FVKESK. This CDR3 comprises 13 residues. The CDR3 spells CASSHVPGDEQFF. DNA for the CDR3: TGTGCCAGCAGCCATGTCCCAGGGGATGAGCAGTTCTTC.

This clonotype was counted at least ten times. The chain is built from TRBV27 and TRBJ2-7; 8 bases map to TRBD1. The ends lost 5 bases at V and 6 bases at J; junction bases unmatched: 18. CDR3 length equals 17 residues. Germline V lookup: CDR1 MNHEY, CDR2 SMNVEV (reference sequence). CDR3: CASSPNPHGQGILEQYF. The CDR3 DNA follows: TGTGCCAGCAGTCCAAACCCTCACGGACAGGGTATCCTCGAGCAGTACTTC.

This clonotype was recorded at least ten times. The chain has TRBV7-9 and TRBJ2-4; D may match TRBD1 or TRBD2 (5 bases each). The germline V and J ends were trimmed by 4 bases and 8 bases, with 15 bases remaining between them. From germline, CDR1 is SEHNR and CDR2 FQNEAQ (reference sequence). CDR3 length: 14 residues. CDR3 in DNA: TGTGCCAGCAGCTACGAGTCCGGGGACGACATTCAGTACTTC. This codes for CASSYESGDDIQYF.

This clonotype was observed at least ten times. The chain links TRBV7-9 to TRBJ2-7, with TRBD1 as a possible D gene (6 bases). V was cut by 2 bases and J by 5 bases, with 10 bases left in between. This CDR3 region has 13 residues. Per germline, CDR1 SEHNR and CDR2 FQNEAQ (reference sequence). CDR3 loop: CASSLTGPHEQYF. CDR3 nucleotide sequence: TGTGCCAGCAGCTTAACAGGGCCCCACGAGCAGTACTTC.

This clonotype was seen ten or more times. The J gene is TRBJ2-7, the V gene TRBV7-9; TRBD2 might be the D (5 bases). V lost 1 base and J lost 4, with 11 bases in between. CDR3 length: 14 residues. CDR1 is SEHNR, CDR2 FQNEAQ, per germline (reference sequence). The CDR3 region has the DNA TGTGCCAGCAGCTTAGGATTTGGGGAGTACGAGCAGTACTTC. This sequence encodes CASSLGFGEYEQYF.

In the case of this clonotype: This likely comes from a read error, as the CDR3 has no conserved phenylalanine or tryptophan at its end. The chain couples TRBV6-6 to TRBJ2-5; TRBD1 aligns across 10 bases. V dropped 5 bases and J dropped 8; count of bases not matched to a gene: 8. There are 14 residues in the CDR3. Germline lookup yields CDR1 MNHNY and CDR2 SVGAGI (reference sequence). CDR3 bases: TGTGCCAGCAGTGAGAGGGACAGGGGAGTTACCCAGTACTGC. Residues: CASSERDRGVTQYC.

This clonotype was counted at least ten times. The chain links TRBV2 to TRBJ2-1; D is perhaps TRBD1 (6 bases). The CDR3 length is 11 residues. Germline CDR1 reads SNHLY; CDR2 reads FYNNEI. Trimming removed 7 bases at V and 8 bases at J, with 9 bases between. In nucleotides, the CDR3 is TGTGCCAGCACTGGGGGCCATGAGCAGTTCTTC. This encodes CASTGGHEQFF.

The chain has TRBV2 and TRBJ1-2; 9 bases agree with TRBD1. Germline V gives CDR1 SNHLY, CDR2 FYNNEI. CDR3 length: 15 residues. With 0 bases clipped from V and 4 bases from J, the junction kept 3 bases outside the gene matches. The CDR3 is CASSEAGQGLYGYTF. CDR3 coding DNA: TGTGCCAGCAGTGAAGCGGGACAGGGCCTCTATGGCTACACCTTC.

This clonotype was recorded at least ten times. The chain joins TRBV5-1 to TRBJ2-3, with D maybe TRBD1 (5 bases). The CDR3 spans 16 residues. Germline loops: CDR1 SGHRS, CDR2 YFSETQ. The V gene lost 0 bases and the J gene lost 4 bases, with 15 bases spanning the gap. The CDR3 is CASSLAGGAGADTQYF. CDR3 bases: TGCGCCAGCAGCTTGGCCGGTGGGGCCGGCGCAGATACGCAGTATTTT.

This clonotype has only a few counts. The chain is built from TRBV19 and TRBJ2-7; 13 bases map to TRBD2. The germline CDR1 and CDR2 sequences are LNHDA and SQIVND (reference sequence). Trimming took 8 bases from V and 4 from J; bases not matched to a gene: 11. This CDR3 has 16 residues. This chain's CDR3 is CASRTGLTSGRYEQYF. In DNA form, the CDR3 reads TGTGCCAGTCGAACCGGATTGACTAGCGGGAGGTACGAGCAGTACTTC.

The rearrangement joins TRBV29-1 to TRBJ2-7; possible D gene TRBD1, 6 bases. Germline loops: CDR1 SQVTM, CDR2 ANQGSEA. V was shortened by 2 bases and J by 0 bases, with 11 bases between the two germline ends. The CDR3 runs 14 residues. CDR3: CSVERKTGSYEQYF. The DNA for the CDR3 is TGCAGCGTTGAACGGAAGACAGGCTCCTACGAGCAGTACTTC.

This clonotype turned up a few times. The chain uses TRBV12-3 or TRBV12-4 and TRBJ2-3; TRBD2 agrees at 11 bases. The V and J ends lost 5 bases and 3 bases, in that order; junction bases with no gene match: 7. The CDR3 has 16 residues. The CDR3 DNA reads TGTGCCAGCAGTCTCCCACTAGCGGGAGCGACAGATACGCAGTATTTT. This sequence encodes CASSLPLAGATDTQYF.

This clonotype was recorded many times. The genes are TRBV27 and TRBJ1-2; tentative D call: TRBD1 (5 bases). V lost 4 bases and J 4 bases, leaving 13 bases between the germline ends. CDR3 length: 14 residues. CDR1 MNHEY and CDR2 SMNVEV come from the germline V gene (reference sequence). The CDR3 protein is CASSWRGAGYGYTF. CDR3 coding DNA: TGTGCCAGCAGTTGGAGGGGCGCCGGCTATGGCTACACCTTC.

Ten or more counts support this clonotype. The CDR3 sequence is CASSFGVPAYEQYF. The CDR3 bases are TGTGCCAGCAGCTTCGGGGTACCAGCCTACGAGCAGTACTTC. V gene TRBV5-5 combines with J gene TRBJ2-7; D perhaps matches TRBD2 (5 bases). From germline, CDR1 is SGHKS and CDR2 YYEKEE (reference sequence). The CDR3 covers 14 residues. The ends were cut back, 2 bases at V and 2 bases at J, with 11 bases in the middle.

This clonotype was detected a few times. V is TRBV27 and J is TRBJ1-4; TRBD1 is a possible D gene (5 bases). V shed 3 bases and J shed 3 bases, with 8 bases lying between them. This CDR3 is 14 amino acids long. Looked up from germline, CDR1 is MNHEY and CDR2 is SMNVEV (reference sequence). The CDR3 sequence is CASSFDRANEKLFF. The CDR3 DNA sequence: TGTGCCAGCAGTTTTGACAGAGCTAATGAAAAACTGTTTTTT.

The CDR3 here is CASSDSGGHAFF. The CDR3 nucleotides read TGTGCCAGCAGTGACTCAGGGGGACATGCTTTCTTT. The chain recombines TRBV6-4 with TRBJ1-1; D is possibly TRBD1 (6 bases). CDR3 size: 12 residues. CDR1 is MRHNA, CDR2 SNTAGT, per germline. The V end lost 0 bases, the J end lost 11 bases, and 10 bases lay between the germline ends.